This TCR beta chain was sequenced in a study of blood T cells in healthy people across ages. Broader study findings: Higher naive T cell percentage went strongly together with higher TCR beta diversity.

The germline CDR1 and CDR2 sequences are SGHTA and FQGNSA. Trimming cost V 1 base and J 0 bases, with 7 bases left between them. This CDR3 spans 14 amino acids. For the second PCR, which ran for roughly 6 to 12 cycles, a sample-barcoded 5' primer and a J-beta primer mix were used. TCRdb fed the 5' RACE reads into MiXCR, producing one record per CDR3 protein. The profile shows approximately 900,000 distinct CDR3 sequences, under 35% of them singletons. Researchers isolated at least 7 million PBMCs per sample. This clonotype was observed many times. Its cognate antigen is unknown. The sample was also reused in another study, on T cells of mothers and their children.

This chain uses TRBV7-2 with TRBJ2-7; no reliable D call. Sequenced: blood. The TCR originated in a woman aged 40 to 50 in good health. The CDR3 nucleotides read TGTGCCAGCAGCTTAGAACTGAGCTCCTACGAGCAGTACTTC. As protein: CASSLELSSYEQYF. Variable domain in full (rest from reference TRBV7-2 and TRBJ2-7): GAGVSQSPSNKVTEKGKDVELRCDPISGHTALYWYRQSLGQGLEFLIYFQGNSAPDKSGLPSDRFSAERTGGSVSTLTIQRTQQEDSAVYLCASSLELSSYEQYFGPGTRLTVT.